This T cell receptor (beta chain) is drawn from a study of a mutant IDH1 vaccine in newly diagnosed glioma. Time point in this sample: week 5, during vaccination. Topical imiquimod accompanied each vaccine dose, which consisted of 300 ug of mutant IDH1 20-mer peptide. The repertoire was sequenced with immunoSEQ multiplex PCR; TCRdb's copy has only in-frame clones and lacks some. The sample has about 51,000 clones; around four fifths are singletons. This clone was observed a handful of times. Its antigen is not identified. The specimen was PBMCs, collected from a glioma patient whose treatment included an IDH1 peptide vaccine. This clonotype was sampled from a man in his fifties with glioma.

As DNA, the CDR3 is TGCGCCAGCAGCTTGGCGACGGGGGGGGTCTACGAGCAGTACTTC. The encoded protein is CASSLATGGVYEQYF. The chain uses TRBV5-1 and TRBJ2-7; 8 nucleotides agree with TRBD2. V lost 0 bases to trimming and J lost 3 bases; unmatched junction nucleotides: 5. CDR1 and CDR2 from the germline V gene are SGHRS and YFSETQ. CDR3 length: 15 residues.